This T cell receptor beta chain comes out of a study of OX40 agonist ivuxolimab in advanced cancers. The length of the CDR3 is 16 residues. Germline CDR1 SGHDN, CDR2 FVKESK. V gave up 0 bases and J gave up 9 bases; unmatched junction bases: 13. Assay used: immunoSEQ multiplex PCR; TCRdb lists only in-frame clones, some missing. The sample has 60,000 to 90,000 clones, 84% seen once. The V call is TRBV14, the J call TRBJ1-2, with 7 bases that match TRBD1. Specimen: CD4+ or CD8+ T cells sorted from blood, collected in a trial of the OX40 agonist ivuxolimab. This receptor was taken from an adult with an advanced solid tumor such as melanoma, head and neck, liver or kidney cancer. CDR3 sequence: CASSQDWTDRVGSYTF. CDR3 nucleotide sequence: TGTGCCAGCAGCCAAGATTGGACTGACAGGGTGGGAAGCTACACCTTC.